This T cell receptor beta chain originates from a study of blood T cell repertoires in COVID-19. The repertoire was sequenced with immunoSEQ multiplex PCR; TCRdb's copy has only in-frame clones and lacks some. The sample holds about 59,000 clones, approximately 86% seen once. Germline V gene sequence: CDR1 SGHRS, CDR2 YFSETQ. The CDR3 length is 16 residues. After removal of 4 bases from V and 10 bases from J, the junction contained 14 bases not matched to a gene. The sequence came from a woman older than 75 with active COVID-19. The rearrangement links TRBV5-1 to TRBJ2-5, with TRBD2 matching over 12 bases. Input material: peripheral blood. CDR3 DNA: TGCGCCAGCAGCACCTCCTCTAGCGGGGGGGCCGGGGACCAGTACTTC. Translation: CASSTSSSGGAGDQYF.